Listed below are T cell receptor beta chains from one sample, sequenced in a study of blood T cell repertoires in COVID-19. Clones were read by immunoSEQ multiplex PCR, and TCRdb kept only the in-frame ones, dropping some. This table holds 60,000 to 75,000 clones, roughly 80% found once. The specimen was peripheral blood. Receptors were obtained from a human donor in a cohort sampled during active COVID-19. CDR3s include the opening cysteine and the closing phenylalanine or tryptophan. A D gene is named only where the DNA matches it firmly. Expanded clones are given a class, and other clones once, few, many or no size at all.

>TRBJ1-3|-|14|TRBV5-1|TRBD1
CASSLTGAGNTIYF
TGCGCCAGCAGCTTGACAGGGGCCGGAAACACCATATATTTT
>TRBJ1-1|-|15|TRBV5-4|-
CASSLSGGEDTEAFF
TGTGCCAGCAGCCTGTCGGGGGGGGAGGACACTGAAGCTTTCTTT
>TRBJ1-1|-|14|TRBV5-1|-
CASSVVRGGTEAFF
TGCGCCAGCAGCGTCGTTAGGGGGGGCACTGAAGCTTTCTTT
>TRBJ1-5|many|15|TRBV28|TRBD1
CASSPSGGVGQPQHF
TGTGCCAGCAGCCCATCAGGGGGCGTCGGTCAGCCCCAGCATTTT
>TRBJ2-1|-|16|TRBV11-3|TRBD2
CASSRSSGGAYNEQFF
TGTGCCAGCAGCCGCTCTAGCGGGGGGGCGTATAATGAGCAGTTCTTC
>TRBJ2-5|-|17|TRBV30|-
CAWSVGERPRSGETQYF
TGTGCCTGGAGTGTAGGGGAACGGCCCCGGTCGGGAGAGACCCAGTACTTC
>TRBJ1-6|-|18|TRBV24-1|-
CATRPNPGENSYNSPLHF
TGTGCCACCAGACCAAACCCGGGGGAGAACTCCTATAATTCACCCCTCCACTTT
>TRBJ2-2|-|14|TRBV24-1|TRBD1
CATRGQGVTGELFF
TGTGCCACCAGAGGACAGGGGGTAACCGGGGAGCTGTTTTTT
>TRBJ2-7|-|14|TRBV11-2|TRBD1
CASSHRDRPYEQYF
TGTGCCAGCAGCCACCGGGACAGACCCTACGAGCAGTACTTC
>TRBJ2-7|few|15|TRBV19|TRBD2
CASSIVRRGDYEQYF
TGTGCCAGTAGTATAGTGCGGCGGGGGGACTACGAGCAGTACTTC
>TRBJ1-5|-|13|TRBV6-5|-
CASGPKEYQPQHF
TGTGCCAGCGGCCCGAAGGAGTATCAGCCCCAGCATTTT
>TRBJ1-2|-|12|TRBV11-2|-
CASSFGGDGYTF
TGTGCCAGCAGCTTCGGGGGGGATGGCTACACCTTC
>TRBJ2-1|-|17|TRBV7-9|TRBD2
CASKRSPGGAVHNEQFF
TGTGCCAGCAAACGTTCCCCCGGGGGGGCAGTCCACAATGAGCAGTTCTTC
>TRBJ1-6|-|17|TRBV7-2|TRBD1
CASSLGRAGGALRALHF
TGTGCCAGCAGCTTAGGTCGGGCAGGGGGCGCCCTGAGGGCCCTCCACTTT
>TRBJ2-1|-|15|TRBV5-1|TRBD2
CASSLEVLAGDGEFF
TGCGCCAGCAGCTTGGAGGTTCTAGCGGGGGACGGGGAGTTCTTC
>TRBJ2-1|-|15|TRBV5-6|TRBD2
CASGTLSGGNNEQFF
TGTGCCAGCGGCACACTAAGCGGGGGGAACAATGAGCAGTTCTTC
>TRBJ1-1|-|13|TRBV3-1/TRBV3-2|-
CASSHSRGTEAFF
TGTGCCAGCAGCCATTCCCGGGGAACTGAAGCTTTCTTT
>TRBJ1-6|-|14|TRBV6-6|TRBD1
CASRRQGHNSPLHF
TGTGCCAGCAGGAGACAGGGGCATAATTCACCCCTCCACTTT
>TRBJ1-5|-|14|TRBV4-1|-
CASSEPGAPKPQHF
TGCGCCAGCAGTGAGCCGGGAGCTCCAAAGCCCCAGCATTTT
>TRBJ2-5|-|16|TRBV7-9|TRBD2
CASSLEGLAGQETQYF
TGTGCCAGCAGCTTAGAGGGACTAGCGGGGCAAGAGACCCAGTACTTC
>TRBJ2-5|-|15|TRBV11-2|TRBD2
CASSSLAGGKETQYF
TGTGCCAGCAGCTCGTTAGCGGGGGGGAAAGAGACCCAGTACTTC
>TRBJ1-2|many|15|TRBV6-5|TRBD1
CASRIPGQRNYGYTF
TGTGCCAGCAGGATACCGGGACAGAGAAACTATGGCTACACCTTC
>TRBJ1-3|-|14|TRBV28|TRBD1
CASINRGTGNTIYF
TGTGCCAGCATAAACAGGGGGACTGGAAACACCATATATTTT
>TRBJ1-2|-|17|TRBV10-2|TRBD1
CASSDTGTGGASYGYTF
TGCGCCAGCAGTGATACCGGGACAGGGGGCGCAAGCTATGGCTACACCTTC
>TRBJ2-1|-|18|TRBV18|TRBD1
CASSPQPLQGKFRNEQFF
TGTGCCAGCTCACCGCAACCATTACAGGGGAAATTTCGGAATGAGCAGTTCTTC
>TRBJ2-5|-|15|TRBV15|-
CATNRATQGEETQYF
TGTGCCACCAACCGCGCGACGCAAGGGGAAGAGACCCAGTACTTC
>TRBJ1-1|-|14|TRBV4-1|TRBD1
CASSLRTGNTEAFF
TGCGCCAGCAGCCTCCGGACAGGGAACACTGAAGCTTTCTTT
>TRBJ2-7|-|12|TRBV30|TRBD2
CAWSRGGYEQYF
TGTGCCTGGAGTCGCGGGGGGTACGAGCAGTACTTC
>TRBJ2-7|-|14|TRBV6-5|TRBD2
CASSRTGGNYEQYF
TGTGCCAGCAGTAGAACGGGGGGAAACTACGAGCAGTACTTC
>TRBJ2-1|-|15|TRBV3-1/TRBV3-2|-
CASSLGSAPYNEQFF
TGTGCCAGCAGCCTAGGCAGCGCTCCCTACAATGAGCAGTTCTTC
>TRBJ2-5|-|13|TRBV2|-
CASNPGVGETQYF
TGTGCCAGCAATCCAGGGGTTGGGGAGACCCAGTACTTC
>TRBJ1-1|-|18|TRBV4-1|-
CASSQVPLAGGLNTEAFF
TGCGCCAGCAGCCAAGTCCCCCTGGCCGGGGGGTTAAACACTGAAGCTTTCTTT
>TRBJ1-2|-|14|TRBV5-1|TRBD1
CASSRQGDNYGYTF
TGCGCCAGCAGCCGACAGGGGGATAACTATGGCTACACCTTC
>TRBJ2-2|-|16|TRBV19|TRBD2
CASKRTSGDRTGELFF
TGTGCCAGTAAACGGACTAGCGGGGACCGGACCGGGGAGCTGTTTTTT
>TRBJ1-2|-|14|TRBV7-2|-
CASSYPAGGYGYTF
TGTGCCAGCAGCTACCCCGCGGGGGGCTATGGCTACACCTTC
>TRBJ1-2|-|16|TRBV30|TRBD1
CAWSLNLSPGQGSYTF
TGTGCCTGGAGTCTAAACTTATCCCCGGGACAGGGGTCGTACACCTTC
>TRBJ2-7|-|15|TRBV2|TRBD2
CASSETSGGAAEQYF
TGTGCCAGCAGTGAGACTAGCGGGGGGGCAGCCGAGCAGTACTTC
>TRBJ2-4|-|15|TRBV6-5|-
CASSYSFQGRNIQYF
TGTGCCAGCAGTTACTCGTTCCAGGGTCGCAACATTCAGTACTTC
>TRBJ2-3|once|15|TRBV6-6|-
CATSSDTGSADTQYF
TGTGCCACCTCATCGGACACCGGGTCCGCAGATACGCAGTATTTT
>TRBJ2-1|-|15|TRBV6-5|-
CASSLGPNLHNEQFF
TGTGCCAGCAGTTTGGGGCCAAACCTCCACAATGAGCAGTTCTTC
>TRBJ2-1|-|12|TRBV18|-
CASSPPGRTLIF
TGTGCCAGCTCACCTCCCGGACGGACTTTAATCTTC
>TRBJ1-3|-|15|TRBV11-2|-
CASSLRSLSGNTIYF
TGTGCCAGCAGTTTACGGAGTCTCTCTGGAAACACCATATATTTT
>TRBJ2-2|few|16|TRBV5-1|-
CASSLKGVLDTGELFF
TGCGCCAGCAGCTTGAAGGGGGTTCTGGACACCGGGGAGCTGTTTTTT
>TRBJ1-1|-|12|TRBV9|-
CASSGQGSEAFF
TGTGCCAGCAGCGGCCAGGGGTCTGAAGCTTTCTTT
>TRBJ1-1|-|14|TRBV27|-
CASSFSRGNTEAFF
TGTGCCAGCAGTTTTTCTCGGGGAAACACTGAAGCTTTCTTT
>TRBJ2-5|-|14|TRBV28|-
CASSLVAAKETQYF
TGTGCCAGCAGTTTGGTAGCGGCGAAAGAGACCCAGTACTTC
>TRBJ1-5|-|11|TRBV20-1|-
CSATAGQPQHF
TGCAGTGCGACTGCTGGTCAGCCCCAGCATTTT
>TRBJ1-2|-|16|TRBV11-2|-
CASSLDEGAYGYGYTF
TGTGCCAGCAGCTTAGATGAAGGGGCTTATGGCTATGGCTACACCTTC
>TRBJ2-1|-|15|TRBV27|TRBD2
CASSSGGGAGDEQFF
TGTGCCAGCAGTTCTGGCGGGGGGGCAGGGGATGAGCAGTTCTTC
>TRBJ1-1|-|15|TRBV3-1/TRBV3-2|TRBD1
CASSQESLGQQEAFF
TGTGCCAGCAGCCAAGAATCATTGGGACAGCAAGAAGCTTTCTTT